The 17 T cell receptor beta chains in this list originate from one sample, sequenced in a study of T cell repertoires in cytomegalovirus infection. TCRdb reprocessed the reads via MiXCR and lists one record per CDR3 protein. The sample carries fewer than 550,000 distinct CDR3 sequences, under 40% recorded once. The material sequenced was PBMCs. Receptors were obtained from a human donor in good health (CMV status not recorded). Some clones in this sample may be carry-over from other donors' samples.

At least ten counts were recorded for this clonotype. The chain has TRBV12-3 or TRBV12-4 and TRBJ2-3; TRBD2 aligns across 7 bases. The CDR3 is 13 residues long. The V gene end was trimmed by 8 bases and the J gene end by 6 bases; junction bases not matched to a gene: 8. The CDR3 is CASGTMIMDTQYF. In DNA, the CDR3 is TGTGCCAGCGGGACTATGATCATGGATACGCAGTATTTT.

This chain joins TRBV7-9 and TRBJ2-5; D gene uncertain. The germline V gene encodes CDR1 SEHNR and CDR2 FQNEAQ (reference sequence). This CDR3 is 15 amino acids long. The ends were cut back, 0 bases at V and 1 base at J, with 9 bases in the middle. In DNA, the CDR3 is TGTGCCAGCAGCTTAGCGATAGGAGCCCAAGAGACCCAGTACTTC. It yields the protein CASSLAIGAQETQYF.

Written as DNA, the CDR3 is TGTGCCAGCAGTATAACAGGGGGAGGCTATGGCTACACCTTC. This gives the protein CASSITGGGYGYTF. The V gene is TRBV28, the J gene TRBJ1-2; TRBD1 matches at 8 bases. V was clipped by 5 bases and J by 4 bases; unmatched bases: 6. This CDR3 spans 14 amino acids. Germline CDR1 is MDHEN and CDR2 is SYDVKM.

The rearrangement joins TRBV12-3 or TRBV12-4 to TRBJ2-2; TRBD2 aligns across 8 bases. The CDR3 sequence is 17 residues long. Germline trimming cut 0 bases from V and 4 bases from J; bases unmatched to any gene: 7. CDR3 nucleotide sequence: TGTGCCAGCAGTTTAGCGTTGATAGCGGGGCCCACCGGGGAGCTGTTTTTT. Residues: CASSLALIAGPTGELFF.

Notes on this clonotype: A much more abundant neighbour one base away suggests this may be a read error. CDR3 loop: CASSPFPAPPGENQYF. In DNA, the CDR3 is TGTGCCAGCAGCCCTTTTCCGGCTCCCCCGGGGGAGAACCAGTACTTC. The genes are TRBV7-2 and TRBJ2-5, with a possible D match to TRBD2 (6 bases). The germline V gene encodes CDR1 SGHTA and CDR2 FQGNSA. The CDR3 runs 16 residues.

This clonotype was detected only a few times. The V and J genes are TRBV15 and TRBJ1-1, with D possibly being TRBD1 (5 bases). V lost 0 bases and J lost 4, with 9 bases in between. From germline, CDR1 is LNHNV and CDR2 YYDKDF (reference sequence). CDR3 length: 14 amino acids. CDR3 protein: CATSREGRATEAFF. The CDR3 DNA reads TGTGCCACCAGCAGAGAGGGCAGGGCCACTGAAGCTTTCTTT.

The chain recombines TRBV12-3 or TRBV12-4 with TRBJ1-3; TRBD1 agrees at 9 bases. This CDR3 is 14 amino acids long. V trimming: 6 bases; J trimming: 8 bases; junction bases outside the gene matches: 8. CDR3 region: CASRGTGTGHTIYF. The CDR3 nucleotides are TGTGCCAGCAGAGGGACAGGGACGGGACACACCATATATTTT.

This clonotype has a handful of counts. The chain has TRBV12-3 or TRBV12-4 and TRBJ1-1; the D is unclear. Trimming left V 4 bases short and J 11 bases short, with 11 bases between. The CDR3 sequence is 11 residues long. The CDR3 nucleotides read TGTGCCAGCAGTTCCCAAGGGTTGGCTTTCTTT. Protein: CASSSQGLAFF.

This clonotype was recorded at least ten times. As DNA, the CDR3 is TGTGCCAGTAGTTTGGAGAGGACCGGGGAGCTGTTTTTT. Protein: CASSLERTGELFF. This sequence joins TRBV19 and TRBJ2-2; unclear D gene. The V end was cut by 5 bases, the J end by 5 bases, with 9 bases between. Germline V CDR1 and CDR2: LNHDA, SQIVND (reference sequence). The CDR3 extends over 13 amino acids.

CDR3 sequence (DNA): TGCGCCAGCAGCAACCGGGACAGGGGGACAGATACGCAGTATTTT. It codes for CASSNRDRGTDTQYF. This sequence joins TRBV5-1 and TRBJ2-3; 11 bases line up with TRBD1. This CDR3 spans 15 amino acids. Trimming at V came to 4 bases and at J to 3 bases, leaving 4 bases not matched to a gene. Germline-derived CDR1 and CDR2 are SGHRS and YFSETQ.

This clonotype has ten or more counts. CDR3: CASSSDRGGETQYF. The CDR3 DNA sequence: TGTGCCAGCAGCTCCGACAGGGGTGGAGAGACCCAGTACTTC. The chain links TRBV11-2 to TRBJ2-5; TRBD1 aligns across 8 bases. Germline V gene sequence: CDR1 SGHAT, CDR2 FQNNGV. J lost 4 bases, V lost 4 bases, and 5 bases had no gene match. The CDR3 is made up of 14 amino acids.

There are a few counts of this clonotype. The chain couples TRBV14 to TRBJ1-1; D call uncertain. Trimming removed 1 base at V and 6 bases at J, with 12 bases between. This CDR3 comprises 14 residues. Germline loops: CDR1 SGHDN, CDR2 FVKESK. DNA for the CDR3: TGTGCCAGCAGCCAAGGGACCGGTTTCCCTGAAGCTTTCTTT. This translates into CASSQGTGFPEAFF.

CDR3 amino acids: CASSLRLSYEQYF. In DNA, the CDR3 is TGTGCCAGCAGCTTAAGATTGAGCTACGAGCAGTACTTC. The chain links TRBV7-6 to TRBJ2-7; D ambiguous. This CDR3 spans 13 amino acids. V gave up 2 bases and J gave up 3 bases, with 8 bases separating them. The V gene's germline CDR1 is SGHVS and CDR2 FNYEAQ.

This clonotype was seen many times. CDR3 sequence reads: CASSFQWGKLHPQHF. The DNA of the CDR3 is TGTGCCAGCAGCTTTCAGTGGGGAAAGTTACATCCCCAGCATTTT. This chain joins TRBV7-2 and TRBJ1-5; D call uncertain. The germline CDR1 and CDR2 sequences are SGHTA and FQGNSA. The CDR3 extends over 15 amino acids. V dropped 3 bases and J dropped 10 bases, with 19 bases sitting between them.

The chain carries TRBV7-9 and TRBJ1-4; D is unresolved. V was clipped by 5 bases and J by 8 bases, with 9 bases between them. CDR3 length: 12 residues. The germline gives CDR1 SEHNR, CDR2 FQNEAQ (reference sequence). CDR3 DNA: TGTGCCAGCAGCCTAGAGTGGGAAAAACTGTTTTTT. It specifies CASSLEWEKLFF.

This clonotype was found a few times. V and J are TRBV20-1 and TRBJ2-1; D may match TRBD1 or TRBD2 (5 bases each). CDR1 is DFQATT and CDR2 is SNEGSKA in the germline V gene (reference sequence). Trimming cost V 6 bases and J 6 bases, with 15 bases left between them. The CDR3 loop spans 13 amino acids. The CDR3 sequence is CSATRDGLNEQFF. The CDR3 DNA sequence: TGCAGTGCAACCCGGGACGGACTCAATGAGCAGTTCTTC.

This clonotype was recorded at least ten times. The gene calls are TRBV7-2 and TRBJ1-3; weak D call: TRBD1 (6 bases). V was pared by 4 bases and J by 2 bases, with 12 bases between. Germline-derived CDR1 and CDR2 are SGHTA and FQGNSA. The CDR3 covers 15 residues. In DNA form, the CDR3 reads TGTGCCAGCAGCTACCTAGGGGACACTGGAAACACCATATATTTT. Protein: CASSYLGDTGNTIYF.